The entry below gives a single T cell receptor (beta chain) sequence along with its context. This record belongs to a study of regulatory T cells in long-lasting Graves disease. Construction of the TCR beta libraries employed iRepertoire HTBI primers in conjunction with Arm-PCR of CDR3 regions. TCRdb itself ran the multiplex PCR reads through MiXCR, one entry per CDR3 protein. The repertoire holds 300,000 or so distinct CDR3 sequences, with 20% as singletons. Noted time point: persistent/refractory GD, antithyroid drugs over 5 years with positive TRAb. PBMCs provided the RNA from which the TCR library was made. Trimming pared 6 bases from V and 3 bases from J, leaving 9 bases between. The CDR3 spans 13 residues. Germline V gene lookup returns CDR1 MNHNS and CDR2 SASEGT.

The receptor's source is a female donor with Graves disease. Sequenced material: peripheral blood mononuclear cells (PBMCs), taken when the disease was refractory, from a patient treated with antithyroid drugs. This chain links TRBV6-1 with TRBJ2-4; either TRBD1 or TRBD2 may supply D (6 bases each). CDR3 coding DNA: TGTGCCAGCAGACAGGGACTCAAAAACATTCAGTACTTC. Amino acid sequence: CASRQGLKNIQYF.